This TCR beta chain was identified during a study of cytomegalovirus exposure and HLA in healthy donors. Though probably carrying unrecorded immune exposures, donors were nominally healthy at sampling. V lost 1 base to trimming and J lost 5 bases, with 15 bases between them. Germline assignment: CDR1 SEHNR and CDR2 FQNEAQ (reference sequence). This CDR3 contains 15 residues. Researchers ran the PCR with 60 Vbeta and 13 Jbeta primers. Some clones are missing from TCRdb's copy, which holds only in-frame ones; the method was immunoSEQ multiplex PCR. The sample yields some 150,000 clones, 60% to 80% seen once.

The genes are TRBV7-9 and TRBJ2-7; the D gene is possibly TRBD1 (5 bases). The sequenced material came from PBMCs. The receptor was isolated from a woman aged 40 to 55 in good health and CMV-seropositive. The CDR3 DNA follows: TGTGCCAGCAGCTTAGACAGGTTTATCACCGACGAGCAGTACTTC. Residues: CASSLDRFITDEQYF.